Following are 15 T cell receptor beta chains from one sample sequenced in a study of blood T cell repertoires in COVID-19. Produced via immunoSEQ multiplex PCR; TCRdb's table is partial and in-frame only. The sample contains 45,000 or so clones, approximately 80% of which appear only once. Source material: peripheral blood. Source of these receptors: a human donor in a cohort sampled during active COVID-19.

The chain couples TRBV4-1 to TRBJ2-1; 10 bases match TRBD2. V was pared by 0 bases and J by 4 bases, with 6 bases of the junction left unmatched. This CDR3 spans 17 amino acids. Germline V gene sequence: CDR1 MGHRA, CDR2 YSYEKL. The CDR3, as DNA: TGCGCCAGCAGCCAAGATTTGGGAGCGGGAGGGTACAATGAGCAGTTCTTC. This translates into CASSQDLGAGGYNEQFF.

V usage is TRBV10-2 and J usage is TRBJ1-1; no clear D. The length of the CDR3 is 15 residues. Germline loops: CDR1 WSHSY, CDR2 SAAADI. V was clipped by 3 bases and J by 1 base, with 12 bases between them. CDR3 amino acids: CASSEGYGGNTEAFF. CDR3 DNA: TGCGCCAGCAGTGAAGGTTATGGAGGGAACACTGAAGCTTTCTTT.

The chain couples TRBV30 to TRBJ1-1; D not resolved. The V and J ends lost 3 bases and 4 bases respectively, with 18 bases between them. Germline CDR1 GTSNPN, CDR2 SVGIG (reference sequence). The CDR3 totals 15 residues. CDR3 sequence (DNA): TGTGCCTGGAGCCTTTGGGAGCGGCCGGGCACTGAAGCTTTCTTT. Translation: CAWSLWERPGTEAFF. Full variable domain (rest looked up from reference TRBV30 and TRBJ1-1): SQTIHQWPATLVQPVGSPLSLECTVEGTSNPNLYWYRQAAGRGLQLLFYSVGIGQISSEVPQNLSASRPQDRQFILSSKKLLLSDSGFYLCAWSLWERPGTEAFFGQGTRLTVV.

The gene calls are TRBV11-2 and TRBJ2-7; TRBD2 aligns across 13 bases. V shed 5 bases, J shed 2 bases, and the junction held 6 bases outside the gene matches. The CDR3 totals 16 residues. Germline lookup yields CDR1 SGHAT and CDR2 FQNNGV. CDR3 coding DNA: TGTGCCAGCAGCATTCGACTAGCGGGAGGTCCCTACGAGCAGTACTTC. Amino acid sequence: CASSIRLAGGPYEQYF.

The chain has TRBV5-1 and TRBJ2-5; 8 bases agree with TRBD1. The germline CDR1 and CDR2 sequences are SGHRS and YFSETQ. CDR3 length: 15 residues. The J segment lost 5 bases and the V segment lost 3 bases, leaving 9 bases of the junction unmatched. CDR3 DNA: TGCGCCAGCAGCTGGGGTCAGGGGGCGGAGGAGACCCAGTACTTC. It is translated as CASSWGQGAEETQYF.

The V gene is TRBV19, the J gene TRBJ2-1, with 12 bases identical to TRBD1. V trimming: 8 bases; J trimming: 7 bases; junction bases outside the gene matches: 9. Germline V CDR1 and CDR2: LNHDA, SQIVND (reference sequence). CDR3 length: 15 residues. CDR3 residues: CASSRWDRGQNEQFF. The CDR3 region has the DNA TGTGCCAGTTCACGGTGGGACAGGGGGCAAAATGAGCAGTTCTTC.

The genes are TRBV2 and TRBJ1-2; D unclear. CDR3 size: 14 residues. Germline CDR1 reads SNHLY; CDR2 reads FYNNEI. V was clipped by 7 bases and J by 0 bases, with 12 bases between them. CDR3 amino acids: CASKGGRANYGYTF. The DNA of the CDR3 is TGTGCCAGCAAGGGCGGGAGGGCTAACTATGGCTACACCTTC. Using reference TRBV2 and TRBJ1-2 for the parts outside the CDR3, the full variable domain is EPEVTQTPSHQVTQMGQEVILRCVPISNHLYFYWYRQILGQKVEFLVSFYNNEISEKSEIFDDQFSVERPDGSNFTLKIRSTKLEDSAMYFCASKGGRANYGYTFGSGTRLTVV.

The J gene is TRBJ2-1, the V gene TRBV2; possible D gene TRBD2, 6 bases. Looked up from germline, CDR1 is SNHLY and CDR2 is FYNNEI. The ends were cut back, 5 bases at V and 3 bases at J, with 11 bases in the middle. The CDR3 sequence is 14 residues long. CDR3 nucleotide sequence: TGTGCCAGCAGTAATAGGGGAGGCTACAATGAGCAGTTCTTC. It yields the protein CASSNRGGYNEQFF.

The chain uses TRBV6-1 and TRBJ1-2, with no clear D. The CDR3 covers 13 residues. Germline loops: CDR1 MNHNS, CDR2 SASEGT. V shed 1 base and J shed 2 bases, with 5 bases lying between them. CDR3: CASSEGLNYGYTF. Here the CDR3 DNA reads TGTGCCAGCAGTGAAGGACTCAACTATGGCTACACCTTC.

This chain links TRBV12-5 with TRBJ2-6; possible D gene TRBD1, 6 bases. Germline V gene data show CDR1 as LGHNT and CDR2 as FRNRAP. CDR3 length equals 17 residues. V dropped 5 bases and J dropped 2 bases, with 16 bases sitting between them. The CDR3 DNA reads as TGTGCTAGTGGTGAAAAACAGGGTCCGCCTGGGGCCAACGTCCTGACTTTC. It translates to CASGEKQGPPGANVLTF.

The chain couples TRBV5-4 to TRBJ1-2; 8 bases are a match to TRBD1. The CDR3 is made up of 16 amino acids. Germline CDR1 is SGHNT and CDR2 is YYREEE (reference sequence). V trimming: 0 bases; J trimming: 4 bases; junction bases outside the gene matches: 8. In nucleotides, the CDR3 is TGTGCCAGCAGCTTGGGGACAGGGAGGTTGGGCTATGGCTACACCTTC. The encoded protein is CASSLGTGRLGYGYTF.

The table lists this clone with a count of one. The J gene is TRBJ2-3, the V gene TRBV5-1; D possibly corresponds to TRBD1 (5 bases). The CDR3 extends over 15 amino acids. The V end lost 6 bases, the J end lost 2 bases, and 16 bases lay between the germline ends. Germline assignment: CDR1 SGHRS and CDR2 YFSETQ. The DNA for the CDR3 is TGCGCCAGCACCACGTCAGGGTTCTCCACAGATACGCAGTATTTT. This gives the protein CASTTSGFSTDTQYF.

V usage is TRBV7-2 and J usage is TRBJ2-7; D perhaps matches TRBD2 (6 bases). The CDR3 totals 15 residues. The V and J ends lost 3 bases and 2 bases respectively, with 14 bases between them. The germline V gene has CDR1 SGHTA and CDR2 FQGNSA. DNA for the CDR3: TGTGCCAGCAGCTTCGGAGTAGCGGAAGCCTACGAGCAGTACTTC. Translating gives CASSFGVAEAYEQYF.

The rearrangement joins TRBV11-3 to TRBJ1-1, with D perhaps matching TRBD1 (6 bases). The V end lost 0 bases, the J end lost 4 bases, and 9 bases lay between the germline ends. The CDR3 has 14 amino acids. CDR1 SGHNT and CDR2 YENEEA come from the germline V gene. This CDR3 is CASSLEGGLTEAFF. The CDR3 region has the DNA TGTGCCAGCAGCTTAGAAGGGGGTCTCACTGAAGCTTTCTTT.

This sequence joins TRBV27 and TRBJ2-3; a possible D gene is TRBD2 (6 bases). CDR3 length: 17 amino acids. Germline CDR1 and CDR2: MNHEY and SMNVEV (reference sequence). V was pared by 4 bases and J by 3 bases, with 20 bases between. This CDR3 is CASSSWTLRGWTDTQYF. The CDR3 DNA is TGTGCCAGCAGTTCCTGGACCCTCCGGGGGTGGACAGATACGCAGTATTTT.